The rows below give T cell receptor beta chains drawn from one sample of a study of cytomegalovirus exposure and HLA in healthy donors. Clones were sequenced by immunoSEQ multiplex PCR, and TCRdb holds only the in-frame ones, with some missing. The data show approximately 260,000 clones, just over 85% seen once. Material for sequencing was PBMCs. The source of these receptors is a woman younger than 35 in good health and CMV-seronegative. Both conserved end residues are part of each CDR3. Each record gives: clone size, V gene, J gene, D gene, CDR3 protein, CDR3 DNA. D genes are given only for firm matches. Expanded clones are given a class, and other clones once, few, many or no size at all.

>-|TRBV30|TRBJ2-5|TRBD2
CAWRDSGRARETQYF
TGTGCCTGGAGAGATAGCGGGAGAGCTCGCGAGACCCAGTACTTC
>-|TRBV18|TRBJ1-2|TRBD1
CASSPRTGVANYGYTF
TGTGCCAGCTCACCTCGTACAGGGGTTGCTAACTATGGCTACACCTTC
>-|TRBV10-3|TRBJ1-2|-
CAISSPRGGYGYTF
TGTGCCATCAGTTCCCCAAGGGGGGGCTATGGCTACACCTTC
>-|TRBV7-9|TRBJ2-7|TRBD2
CASSPFTSGSNEQYF
TGTGCCAGCAGCCCTTTCACTAGCGGGAGTAACGAGCAGTACTTC
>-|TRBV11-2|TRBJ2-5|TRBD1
CASSFGTGQETQYF
TGTGCCAGCAGCTTCGGGACAGGCCAAGAGACCCAGTACTTC
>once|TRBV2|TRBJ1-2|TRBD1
CASYADTGARGYTF
TGTGCCAGCTACGCCGATACAGGGGCTCGGGGCTACACCTTC
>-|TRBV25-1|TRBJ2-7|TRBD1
CASSEQQGATYEQYF
TGTGCCAGCAGTGAACAACAGGGGGCTACCTACGAGCAGTACTTC
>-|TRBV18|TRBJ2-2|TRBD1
CASSPPTGKTGELFF
TGTGCCAGCTCACCACCGACAGGGAAAACCGGGGAGCTGTTTTTT
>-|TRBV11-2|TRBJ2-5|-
CASSLGLGVSEETQYF
TGTGCCAGCAGCTTAGGGCTCGGGGTGAGCGAAGAGACCCAGTACTTC
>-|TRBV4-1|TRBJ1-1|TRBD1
CASSPGQGPTEAFF
TGCGCCAGCAGCCCGGGACAGGGGCCCACTGAAGCTTTCTTT
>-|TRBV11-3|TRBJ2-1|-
CASRKGNEQFF
TGTGCCAGCAGGAAGGGGAATGAGCAGTTCTTC
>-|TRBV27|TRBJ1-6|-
CASTAGGQALHF
TGTGCCAGCACCGCCGGGGGGCAGGCCCTCCACTTT
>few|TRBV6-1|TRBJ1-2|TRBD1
CASSWDRGNYGYTF
TGTGCCAGCAGCTGGGACAGAGGGAACTATGGCTACACCTTC
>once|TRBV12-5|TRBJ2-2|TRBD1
CASGLSSGTGRTGELFF
TGTGCTAGTGGTTTGTCTTCCGGGACAGGGCGCACCGGGGAGCTGTTTTTT
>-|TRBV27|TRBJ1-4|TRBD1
CASSLYHRGMRTNEKLFF
TGTGCCAGCAGTCTATACCACAGGGGGATGAGAACTAATGAAAAACTGTTTTTT
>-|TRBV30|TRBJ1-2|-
CAWTGNYGYTF
TGTGCCTGGACAGGAAACTATGGCTACACCTTC
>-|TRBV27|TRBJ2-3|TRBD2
CASSPSASGYPKDTQYF
TGTGCCAGCAGTCCATCGGCTAGCGGGTACCCCAAGGATACGCAGTATTTT
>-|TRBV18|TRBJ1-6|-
CASSPRDGRVNSPLHF
TGTGCCAGCTCACCTCGAGATGGCAGGGTTAATTCACCCCTCCACTTT
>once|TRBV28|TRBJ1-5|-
CASTSIQELLNQPQHF
TGTGCCAGCACCTCGATACAGGAGCTCCTCAATCAGCCCCAGCATTTT
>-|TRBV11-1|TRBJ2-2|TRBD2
CASSLAGGRPGELFF
TGTGCCAGCAGCCTTGCGGGAGGGCGCCCCGGGGAGCTGTTTTTT
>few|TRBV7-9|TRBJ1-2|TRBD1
CASSPGQDAYGYTF
TGTGCCAGCAGCCCGGGACAGGATGCCTATGGCTACACCTTC
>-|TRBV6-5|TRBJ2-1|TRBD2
CASRVSGGAYNEQFF
TGTGCCAGCAGAGTAAGCGGGGGGGCCTACAATGAGCAGTTCTTC
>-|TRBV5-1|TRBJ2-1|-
CASSFRGQANEQFF
TGCGCCAGCAGCTTCAGGGGCCAAGCCAACGAGCAGTTCTTC
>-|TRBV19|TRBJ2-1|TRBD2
CASTPGSGGYNEQFF
TGTGCCAGTACCCCAGGGAGCGGGGGATACAATGAGCAGTTCTTC
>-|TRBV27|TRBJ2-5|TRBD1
CASRRQGPETQYF
TGTGCCAGCAGGCGACAGGGCCCAGAGACCCAGTACTTC
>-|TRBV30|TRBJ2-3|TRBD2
CAFQTSGRKTDTQYF
TGTGCCTTTCAGACTAGCGGGAGGAAGACAGATACGCAGTATTTT
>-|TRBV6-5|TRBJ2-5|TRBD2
CASKGTSIQETQYF
TGTGCCAGCAAAGGGACTAGCATCCAAGAGACCCAGTACTTC
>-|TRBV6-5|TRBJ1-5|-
CASSSHNQPQHF
TGTGCCAGCAGTTCACACAATCAGCCCCAGCATTTT
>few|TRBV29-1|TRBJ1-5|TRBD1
CSVRTGDQPQHF
TGCAGCGTTCGAACAGGGGATCAGCCCCAGCATTTT
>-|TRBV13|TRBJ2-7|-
CASSFLILDRGTYEQYF
TGTGCCAGCAGCTTCCTTATCTTGGACAGAGGAACCTACGAGCAGTACTTC
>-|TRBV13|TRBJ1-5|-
CASSLGSPDQPQHF
TGTGCCAGCAGCCTCGGGAGTCCAGATCAGCCCCAGCATTTT
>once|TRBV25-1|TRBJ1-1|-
CASSPPGSTEAFF
TGTGCCAGCTCACCTCCGGGGAGTACTGAAGCTTTCTTT
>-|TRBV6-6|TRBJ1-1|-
CASSYGTAFF
TGTGCCAGCAGTTACGGCACGGCTTTCTTT
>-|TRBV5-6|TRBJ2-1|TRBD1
CASSSGQGGNEQFF
TGTGCCAGCAGCTCCGGACAGGGCGGGAATGAGCAGTTCTTC
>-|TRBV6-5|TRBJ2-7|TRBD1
CASSPHGTGSYEQYF
TGTGCCAGCAGTCCCCACGGGACAGGGTCCTACGAGCAGTACTTC
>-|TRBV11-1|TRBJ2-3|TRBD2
CASSLELAATDTQYF
TGTGCCAGCAGCTTAGAACTAGCGGCCACAGATACGCAGTATTTT
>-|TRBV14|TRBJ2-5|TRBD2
CASRGDYGETQYF
TGTGCCAGCAGGGGGGACTACGGAGAGACCCAGTACTTC
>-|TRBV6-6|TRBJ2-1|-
CASLGDYNEQFF
TGTGCCAGCCTCGGGGACTACAATGAGCAGTTCTTC
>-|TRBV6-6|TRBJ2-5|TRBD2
CASSTSWAAGVETQYF
TGTGCCAGCAGTACCTCCTGGGCGGCGGGAGTGGAGACCCAGTACTTC
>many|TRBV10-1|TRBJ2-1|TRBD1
CASSPGQDEQFF
TGCGCCAGCAGTCCGGGACAGGATGAGCAGTTCTTC
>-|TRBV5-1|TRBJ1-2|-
CASSLARVENGYTF
TGCGCCAGCAGCTTGGCCCGGGTCGAAAATGGCTACACCTTC
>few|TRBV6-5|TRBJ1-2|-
CASTDSSGAYGYTF
TGTGCCAGCACCGATTCCTCAGGGGCCTATGGCTACACCTTC
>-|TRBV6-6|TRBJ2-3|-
CASSLRRGLGTQYF
TGTGCCAGCAGTTTACGACGGGGGTTGGGTACGCAGTATTTT
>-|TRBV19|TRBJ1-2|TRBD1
CASSIAGQASYGYTF
TGTGCCAGTAGTATAGCGGGACAGGCCTCGTATGGCTACACCTTC
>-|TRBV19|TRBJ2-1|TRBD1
CASSILPGTGGYNEQFF
TGTGCCAGTAGTATACTCCCCGGGACAGGGGGATACAATGAGCAGTTCTTC
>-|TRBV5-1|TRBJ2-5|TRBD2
CASRPGLAGETQYF
TGCGCCAGCAGGCCGGGACTAGCGGGGGAGACCCAGTACTTC
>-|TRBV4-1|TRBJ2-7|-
CASSDRPYEQYF
TGCGCCAGCTCGGACAGACCCTACGAGCAGTACTTC
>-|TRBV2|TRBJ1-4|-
CASSGRRSYATNEKLFF
TGTGCCAGCAGTGGTCGGAGGTCGTATGCAACTAATGAAAAACTGTTTTTT
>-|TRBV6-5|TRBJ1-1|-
CASISRNTEAFF
TGTGCCAGCATAAGCCGGAACACTGAAGCTTTCTTT
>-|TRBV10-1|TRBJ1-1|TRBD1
CASRGTGPNTEAFF
TGCGCCAGCAGGGGGACAGGGCCGAACACTGAAGCTTTCTTT
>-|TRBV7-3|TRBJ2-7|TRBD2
CASSLGGGGHEQYF
TGTGCCAGCAGTCTTGGTGGCGGGGGACACGAGCAGTACTTC